This is a list of T cell receptor beta chains from one sample in a study of response to subunit inactivated influenza vaccine. TCRdb re-called the RT-PCR reads with MiXCR, one entry per CDR3 protein. The table has 500,000 to 600,000 distinct CDR3 sequences, roughly 10% seen once; the top ten hold approximately 11%. These sequences were also reported in another study, on T cells expressing NK-cell markers.

The starting material was PBMCs from blood, obtained on the day of vaccination. All receptors come from a man aged 50-59 years who received an inactivated influenza vaccine. CDR3s include the opening cysteine and the closing phenylalanine or tryptophan. Each record gives: clone size, J gene, V gene, D gene, CDR3 protein, CDR3 DNA. The D gene is left open where the match is weak. Rows may omit the clone size; those that give it use once, few, many or a size class.

few	TRBJ2-2	TRBV6-1	-	CASSEGAVTGELFF	TGTGCCAGCAGTGAAGGGGCTGTCACCGGGGAGCTGTTTTTT
few	TRBJ1-1	TRBV4-1	-	CASSQGGRAEAFF	TGCGCCAGCAGCCAAGGTGGCCGAGCAGAAGCTTTCTTT
-	TRBJ2-3	TRBV7-3	-	CASSLTGTPPPDTQYF	TGTGCCAGCAGCTTAACAGGGACCCCACCCCCTGATACGCAGTATTTT
few	TRBJ2-2	TRBV6-5	-	CASSYSIWNTGELFF	TGTGCCAGCAGTTACTCGATTTGGAACACCGGGGAGCTGTTTTTT
-	TRBJ2-2	TRBV7-3	-	CASSLSLGVTGELFF	TGTGCCAGCAGCTTATCGTTAGGGGTGACCGGGGAGCTGTTTTTT
many	TRBJ1-4	TRBV7-9	-	CASKPETITEKLFF	TGTGCCAGCAAACCTGAGACAATTACCGAAAAACTGTTTTTT
few	TRBJ2-5	TRBV4-1	TRBD2	CASSQDLRGGGETQYF	TGCGCCAGCAGCCAAGACCTCCGGGGGGGAGGAGAGACCCAGTACTTC
few	TRBJ2-2	TRBV27	-	CASSKYPDSWPNTGELFF	TGTGCCAGCAGTAAATACCCAGACAGCTGGCCGAACACCGGGGAGCTGTTTTTT
-	TRBJ2-1	TRBV11-3	-	CASSFRRDAKFF	TGTGCCAGCAGCTTCCGTCGGGACGCTAAGTTCTTC
-	TRBJ2-1	TRBV29-1	-	CSVEVSAYNEQFF	TGCAGCGTTGAAGTCTCCGCCTACAATGAGCAGTTCTTC
many	TRBJ2-2	TRBV12-3/TRBV12-4	TRBD1	CASRWTGGTGELFF	TGTGCCAGCAGATGGACAGGGGGCACCGGGGAGCTGTTTTTT
many	TRBJ1-1	TRBV5-1	-	CASSLVGRNTEAFF	TGTGCCAGCAGCTTAGTGGGCAGAAACACTGAAGCTTTCTTT
-	TRBJ2-7	TRBV6-8	-	CASSYSPGTPTYEQYF	TGTGCCAGCAGTTACTCACCCGGGACACCCACATACGAGCAGTACTTC
many	TRBJ2-1	TRBV20-1	TRBD2	CSATLNSGGEQFF	TGCAGTGCTACTCTTAATAGCGGGGGGGAGCAGTTCTTC
-	TRBJ2-7	TRBV27	TRBD1	CASSLGRGRFGEQYF	TGTGCCAGCAGTCTAGGCAGGGGGCGATTTGGCGAGCAGTACTTC
few	TRBJ2-5	TRBV20-1	TRBD1	CSARDGTGVMTQYF	TGCAGTGCTAGAGATGGGACAGGGGTTATGACCCAGTACTTC
many	TRBJ2-7	TRBV12-3/TRBV12-4	-	CASSFPSSTGSYEQYF	TGTGCCAGCAGTTTCCCCTCGTCTACGGGCTCCTACGAGCAGTACTTC
-	TRBJ2-7	TRBV5-6	-	CASSLVAGNYEQYF	TGTGCCAGCAGCTTGGTTGCCGGAAACTACGAGCAGTACTTC
-	TRBJ2-1	TRBV9	-	CASSGGKEGRLEQFF	TGTGCCAGCAGCGGAGGAAAGGAAGGGCGTCTTGAGCAGTTCTTC
-	TRBJ2-1	TRBV5-5	-	CASSLDPGTYNEQFF	TGTGCCAGCAGCTTGGATCCAGGGACCTACAATGAGCAGTTCTTC
few	TRBJ2-1	TRBV19	-	CASSIWAMGPYNEQFF	TGTGCCAGTAGTATATGGGCCATGGGGCCATACAATGAGCAGTTCTTC
few	TRBJ2-5	TRBV12-5	-	CASGSDIGETQYF	TGTGCTAGTGGTTCGGACATAGGAGAGACCCAGTACTTC
-	TRBJ1-6	TRBV12-3/TRBV12-4	TRBD1	CASRDTGVNNSPLHF	TGTGCCAGCAGGGATACAGGGGTTAATAATTCACCCCTCCACTTT
-	TRBJ2-5	TRBV20-1	-	CSTRDAATGQETQYF	TGCAGTACTAGAGATGCCGCGACTGGCCAAGAGACCCAGTACTTC
few	TRBJ1-4	TRBV7-2	TRBD1	CASSTGGPTNEKLFF	TGTGCCAGCAGCACAGGGGGCCCGACTAATGAAAAACTGTTTTTT
-	TRBJ2-3	TRBV6-2/TRBV6-3	-	CASRSPTGSNQPQYF	TGTGCCAGCAGGTCCCCGACAGGTAGCAATCAGCCCCAGTATTTT
few	TRBJ2-2	TRBV11-3	TRBD2	CASSLSGLAGSGELFF	TGTGCCAGCAGCTTATCGGGACTAGCGGGGTCCGGGGAGCTGTTTTTT
-	TRBJ2-7	TRBV27	TRBD1	CASSFLTGDEQYF	TGTGCCAGCAGTTTTCTCACAGGGGACGAGCAGTACTTC
many	TRBJ2-2	TRBV12-3/TRBV12-4	-	CASSSHPGQNTGELFF	TGTGCCAGCAGTTCGCATCCGGGACAGAACACCGGGGAGCTGTTTTTT
-	TRBJ1-2	TRBV12-3/TRBV12-4	-	CASSTRPGIGGYTF	TGTGCCAGCAGTACGCGCCCGGGGATCGGCGGCTACACCTTC
few	TRBJ1-1	TRBV12-3/TRBV12-4	-	CASSSTPVNTEAFF	TGTGCCAGCTCGTCCACACCAGTGAACACTGAAGCTTTCTTT
-	TRBJ2-1	TRBV5-1	-	CASSQHANHEQFF	TGCGCCAGCAGCCAACACGCAAACCATGAGCAGTTCTTC
-	TRBJ1-2	TRBV7-9	TRBD1	CASSSLTDRENYGYTF	TGTGCCAGCAGCTCATTAACGGACAGGGAGAACTATGGCTACACCTTC
-	TRBJ2-7	TRBV15	-	CATSRELAVGYEQYF	TGTGCCACCAGCAGAGAATTAGCGGTCGGCTACGAGCAGTACTTC
few	TRBJ2-5	TRBV27	TRBD2	CASSFSPGTSGSYGETQYF	TGTGCCAGCAGTTTTTCCCCGGGGACTAGCGGTTCCTATGGGGAGACCCAGTACTTC
-	TRBJ2-7	TRBV7-2	-	CASSLVGASAYEQYF	TGTGCCAGCAGCTTAGTCGGGGCTAGCGCCTACGAGCAGTACTTC
few	TRBJ2-5	TRBV7-2	TRBD2	CASSLGGTSGIRAKYF	TGTGCCAGCAGCTTAGGAGGGACTAGCGGGATACGGGCTAAGTACTTC
once	TRBJ2-7	TRBV7-6	-	CASSLYGTGYEQYF	TGTGCCAGCAGCTTATACGGGACTGGCTACGAGCAGTACTTC
few	TRBJ2-2	TRBV4-3	TRBD1	CASSQEPGGFGELFF	TGCGCCAGCAGCCAAGAGCCAGGGGGCTTCGGGGAGCTGTTTTTT
few	TRBJ2-1	TRBV2	-	CASTPGTAAGEQFF	TGTGCCAGCACACCTGGGACCGCAGCTGGTGAGCAGTTCTTC
-	TRBJ1-4	TRBV7-2	-	CASSFGSSNEKLFF	TGTGCCAGCAGCTTTGGGTCGTCTAATGAAAAACTGTTTTTT